These 10 T cell receptor beta chains were all obtained from the same sample, sequenced in a study of cytomegalovirus exposure and HLA in healthy donors. The study ran its PCR with 60 Vbeta and 13 Jbeta primers. Assay: immunoSEQ multiplex PCR; the TCRdb copy retains only in-frame clones and omits some. The top ten hold under 2.5% of the sample, which has about 160,000 clones, around 79% seen once. Sequencing was performed on PBMCs. The receptors come from a man aged 40-49 years in good health and CMV-seronegative.

The count of this clone is one. The CDR3 bases are TGTGCCAGCTCCCTCCGGAGACAGGGAGACACAGATACGCAGTATTTT. As protein: CASSLRRQGDTDTQYF. The chain carries TRBV5-6 and TRBJ2-3, with 7 bases lining up with TRBD1. Trimming at V came to 7 bases and at J to 2 bases, leaving 13 bases not matched to a gene. The germline V gene has CDR1 SGHDT and CDR2 YYEEEE. CDR3 length equals 16 residues.

A word on this clone: Relative to the germline gene, one junction end is altered; a read error may explain this. This sequence joins TRBV7-7 and TRBJ2-5; 12 bases agree with TRBD2. Germline loops: CDR1 SSHAT, CDR2 FNYEAQ (reference sequence). The length of the CDR3 is 15 residues. The CDR3 DNA is TGTGCTAGCAGCCCACTAGCGGGGGGCCAAGAGACCCAGTACTTC. Its translation is CASSPLAGGQETQYF. The full variable domain, completed using reference TRBV7-7 and TRBJ2-5, is GAGVSQSPRYKVTKRGQDVTLRCDPISSHATLYWYQQALGQGPEFLTYFNYEAQPDKSGLPSDRFSAERPEGSISTLTIQRTEQRDSAMYRCASSPLAGGQETQYFGPGTRLLVL.

This clone has a handful of counts. V usage is TRBV6-1 and J usage is TRBJ2-7; 9 nucleotides line up with TRBD1. Germline trimming cut 4 bases from V and 5 bases from J; bases unmatched to any gene: 15. CDR3 length equals 17 residues. Germline V gives CDR1 MNHNS, CDR2 SASEGT. The DNA for the CDR3 is TGTGCCAGCAGTGTTCCGGGGGGACAGGGACTCGGAAACGAGCAGTACTTC. It codes for CASSVPGGQGLGNEQYF.

The rearrangement links TRBV29-1 to TRBJ2-3; 7 nucleotides line up with TRBD2. This CDR3 contains 15 residues. Germline V gene sequence: CDR1 SQVTM, CDR2 ANQGSEA. V dropped 4 bases and J dropped 0; count of bases not matched to a gene: 7. The CDR3 DNA reads TGCAGCGTTGTCCTAGCGGACCATAGCACAGATACGCAGTATTTT. Encoded protein: CSVVLADHSTDTQYF.

The chain links TRBV12-5 to TRBJ2-1, with TRBD1 as a possible D gene (5 bases). V gave up 5 bases and J gave up 0 bases, with 14 bases separating them. The CDR3 spans 16 residues. Germline CDR1 reads LGHNT; CDR2 reads FRNRAP. Here the CDR3 DNA reads TGTGCTAGTGGTGAGACAGTTAAGACCTCCTACAATGAGCAGTTCTTC. This sequence encodes CASGETVKTSYNEQFF.

This clone was counted between two and nine times. A read error may account for a junction end that differs from germline. This rearrangement joins TRBV7-7 to TRBJ2-2; 12 nucleotides agree with TRBD2. This CDR3 has 16 amino acids. Germline CDR1 SSHAT, CDR2 FNYEAQ (reference sequence). The CDR3 spells CASSLTTSGSTGELFF. CDR3 coding DNA: TGTGCTAGCAGCCTGACGACTAGCGGGAGTACCGGGGAGCTGTTTTTT. Variable domain in full (rest from reference TRBV7-7 and TRBJ2-2): GAGVSQSPRYKVTKRGQDVTLRCDPISSHATLYWYQQALGQGPEFLTYFNYEAQPDKSGLPSDRFSAERPEGSISTLTIQRTEQRDSAMYRCASSLTTSGSTGELFFGEGSRLTVL.

This clone was found a few times. This sequence joins TRBV4-1 and TRBJ2-3; 8 nucleotides agree with TRBD2. V shed 2 bases, J shed 4 bases, and the junction held 14 bases outside the gene matches. Germline V gene sequence: CDR1 MGHRA, CDR2 YSYEKL. This CDR3 contains 18 residues. CDR3 sequence reads: CASSQPRGRSNLPDTQYF. In DNA form, the CDR3 reads TGCGCCAGCAGCCAACCCCGCGGGAGGTCCAACCTTCCAGATACGCAGTATTTT.

The CDR3 region is CASSDGSSYEQYF. As DNA, the CDR3 is TGTGCCAGCAGCGACGGGAGCTCCTACGAGCAGTACTTC. This chain links TRBV5-6 with TRBJ2-7, with TRBD2 as a possible D gene (6 bases). The CDR3 has 13 amino acids. In germline, CDR1 is SGHDT, CDR2 YYEEEE. Trimming took off 4 bases at V and 0 bases at J, with 8 bases between the two ends.

The chain is built from TRBV4-2 and TRBJ2-7, with D tentatively TRBD1 (6 bases). Deletions cut 3 bases from V and 4 bases from J, with 16 bases between. The germline V gene encodes CDR1 LGHNA and CDR2 YNFKEQ. The CDR3 is made up of 15 amino acids. CDR3 sequence (DNA): TGTGCCAGCAGCCAGTACGACGACAGGACTTACGAGCAGTACTTC. The encoded protein is CASSQYDDRTYEQYF.

J is TRBJ2-1 and V is TRBV28, with 9 positions matching TRBD1. The CDR3 sequence is 15 residues long. Trimming took 6 bases from V and 7 from J; bases not matched to a gene: 10. The germline V gene encodes CDR1 MDHEN and CDR2 SYDVKM. The chain's CDR3 is CASSRVQGARNEQFF. CDR3 DNA sequence: TGTGCCAGCAGCCGAGTACAGGGGGCGCGGAATGAGCAGTTCTTC.